This TCR beta chain came from a study of blood T cell repertoires in COVID-19. Study at large: T cells, B-cell-depleted T cells, or PBMCs supplied cDNA or gDNA.

Germline loops: CDR1 MNHNS, CDR2 SASEGT. This CDR3 is 19 amino acids long. Trimming at V came to 0 bases and at J to 2 bases, leaving 10 bases not matched to a gene. Clones were sequenced by immunoSEQ multiplex PCR, and TCRdb holds only the in-frame ones, with some missing. The sample includes hundreds of thousands of clones, around 89% seen only once; the top ten take approximately 4.2%. The chain couples TRBV6-1 to TRBJ2-6, with 7 bases fitting TRBD1. Sample: peripheral blood. The TCR originated in a man in his forties with acute or convalescent COVID-19. The CDR3 loop is CASSEARGGNEAGANVLTF. The CDR3, as DNA: TGTGCCAGCAGTGAAGCGCGAGGGGGCAATGAGGCTGGGGCCAACGTCCTGACTTTC.